This T cell receptor beta chain derives from a study of spatial heterogeneity in lung cancer. About the research overall: Among detected sequences, beta-chain ones consistently exceeded alpha-chain ones in number.

This clonotype was detected ten times or more. Single TCR cDNA molecules each had their own unique molecular identifier. TCRdb used MiXCR to reprocess the 5' RACE reads, holding one entry per CDR3 protein. The sample includes about 23,000 distinct CDR3 sequences, around 5.1% seen only once; the top ten take about 5%. The time point was: sample taken at primary tumor resection. V shed 4 bases and J shed 2 bases, with 14 bases lying between them. The CDR3 runs 15 residues. The V call is TRBV12-3 or TRBV12-4, the J call TRBJ2-5; perhaps D is TRBD1 or TRBD2 (5 bases each). Here the sequenced sample was PBMCs, taken at surgery. The clonotype comes from a male donor with early-stage non-small cell lung cancer. Here the CDR3 reads CASSSGASGQETQYF. As DNA, the CDR3 is TGTGCCAGCAGTTCCGGGGCTTCAGGTCAAGAGACCCAGTACTTC.